A single sample gave rise to the 27 T cell receptor beta chains below, sequenced in a study of cytotoxic CD8 clonotypes in ibrutinib-treated CLL. TCRdb keeps only in-frame clones here, not all; method: immunoSEQ multiplex PCR. Here the sample spans roughly 53,000 clones, 50% to 70% being singletons. The sequenced sample was PBMCs, obtained at disease progression, from a patient treated with ibrutinib. These receptors were taken from a human donor with chronic lymphocytic leukemia.

This clone has just a few counts. This chain uses TRBV4-2 with TRBJ1-1; D not certain. V shed 0 bases and J shed 5 bases, with 13 bases lying between them. CDR3 length equals 15 residues. Germline lookup yields CDR1 LGHNA and CDR2 YNFKEQ. CDR3 DNA: TGTGCCAGCAGCCAAGAAATATCTTGGGGAACTGAAGCTTTCTTT. As protein: CASSQEISWGTEAFF.

CDR3 nucleotide sequence: TGTGCCAGCAGCGTAGGGTACGAGCAGTACTTC. Translation: CASSVGYEQYF. The V gene is TRBV7-2, the J gene TRBJ2-7; D uncertain. The CDR3 runs 11 residues. Trimming stripped 5 bases from V and 4 bases from J, with 6 bases between. From germline, CDR1 is SGHTA and CDR2 FQGNSA.

CDR3 protein: CASRERGTDTQYF. The CDR3 region has the DNA TGTGCCAGCAGGGAACGCGGCACAGATACGCAGTATTTT. The chain joins TRBV5-6 to TRBJ2-3; D remains unclear. The CDR3 sequence is 13 residues long. V was pared by 5 bases and J by 1 base, with 8 bases between. Germline lookup yields CDR1 SGHDT and CDR2 YYEEEE.

The chain uses TRBV19 and TRBJ2-1; unclear D gene. This CDR3 region has 12 residues. In germline, CDR1 is LNHDA, CDR2 SQIVND (reference sequence). The ends were cut back, 3 bases at V and 6 bases at J, with 6 bases in the middle. For the CDR3, the DNA is TGTGCCAGTAGTATTCGGGTCAATGAGCAGTTCTTC. Translation gives CASSIRVNEQFF.

The rearrangement joins TRBV28 to TRBJ2-7; TRBD2 aligns across 7 bases. V gave up 8 bases and J gave up 0 bases; unmatched junction bases: 7. Germline V gene data show CDR1 as MDHEN and CDR2 as SYDVKM. This CDR3 region has 14 residues. The CDR3 bases are TGTGCCAGCGCTGTGGGGGGGTCCTCCTACGAGCAGTACTTC. Translation gives CASAVGGSSYEQYF.

V and J are TRBV7-2 and TRBJ2-5; D not certain. Trimming cost V 5 bases and J 8 bases, with 18 bases left between them. The CDR3 sequence is 14 residues long. Germline values: CDR1 SGHTA, CDR2 FQGNSA. CDR3 amino acids: CASSQISGPDTQYF. The CDR3 DNA is TGTGCCAGCAGCCAAATTTCCGGGCCCGATACCCAGTACTTC.

This clone was seen a few times. This chain uses TRBV29-1 with TRBJ1-2; TRBD1 matches at 9 bases. This CDR3 has 15 residues. Looked up from germline, CDR1 is SQVTM and CDR2 is ANQGSEA. Trimming took 4 bases from V and 4 from J; bases not matched to a gene: 10. DNA of the CDR3: TGCAGCGTTGTCGACCCCGGACAGGGGATCTATGGCTACACCTTC. Its translation: CSVVDPGQGIYGYTF.

This clone was found a few times. This CDR3 is CASSPLSSGANVLTF. In nucleotides, the CDR3 is TGCGCCAGCAGTCCCCTCAGCTCTGGGGCCAACGTCCTGACTTTC. The gene calls are TRBV4-1 and TRBJ2-6; no definite D call. The germline CDR1 and CDR2 sequences are MGHRA and YSYEKL. The CDR3 has 15 residues. Trimming removed 6 bases at V and 0 bases at J, with 9 bases between.

A few counts support this clone. CDR3 DNA: TGTGCCAGCAGGGCCGGGACAGGGTCCCCTGGCTACACCTTC. Translating gives CASRAGTGSPGYTF. V usage is TRBV27 and J usage is TRBJ1-2; 9 bases align to TRBD1. The junction had 9 bases not matched to a gene; V was cut back by 6 bases and J by 7 bases. CDR3 length: 14 residues. CDR1 is MNHEY, CDR2 SMNVEV, per germline (reference sequence).

The gene calls are TRBV6-5 and TRBJ2-3; D might be TRBD1 (5 bases). The germline V gene has CDR1 MNHEY and CDR2 SVGAGI. V lost 7 bases, J lost 4 bases, and 12 bases lay in between. The CDR3 covers 13 residues. In nucleotides, the CDR3 is TGTGCCAGCATGACGACAGTTGCAGATACGCAGTATTTT. It codes for CASMTTVADTQYF.

The chain has TRBV7-6 and TRBJ2-1, with 12 bases that match TRBD2. In germline, CDR1 is SGHVS, CDR2 FNYEAQ. The trim removed 4 bases at V and 3 bases at J, leaving 1 base unmatched. There are 15 residues in the CDR3. The CDR3 sequence: CASSSTSGGYNEQFF. In DNA, the CDR3 is TGTGCCAGCAGCTCGACTAGCGGGGGCTACAATGAGCAGTTCTTC.

The J gene is TRBJ1-2, the V gene TRBV18, with TRBD1 matching over 7 bases. CDR3 length equals 14 residues. Germline V CDR1 and CDR2: KGHSH, LQKENI. V shed 0 bases, J shed 7 bases, and the junction held 5 bases outside the gene matches. The CDR3 coding sequence is TGTGCCAGCTCACCACCCACAGGGGTTTCTGGCTACACCTTC. It specifies CASSPPTGVSGYTF.

The genes are TRBV27 and TRBJ1-5; maybe TRBD1 (6 bases). Trimming took 9 bases from V and 1 from J, leaving 13 bases between them. This CDR3 is built from 14 residues. The germline gives CDR1 MNHEY, CDR2 SMNVEV (reference sequence). The DNA for the CDR3 is TGTGCCAGACAGGGCGGAGAAAGCAATCAGCCCCAGCATTTT. It translates to CARQGGESNQPQHF.

The genes are TRBV14 and TRBJ1-6, with 7 bases identical to TRBD1. From germline, CDR1 is SGHDN and CDR2 FVKESK. The CDR3 has 17 amino acids. V was pared by 1 base and J by 9 bases, with 12 bases of the junction left unmatched. DNA for the CDR3: TGTGCCAGCAGCCAAGGGGCCTACAGGGGAGCTTTTTCACCCCTCCACTTT. Its protein is CASSQGAYRGAFSPLHF.

In nucleotides, the CDR3 is TGTGCCAGCAGCCCGGGGGCGGACAGGGGTTTGTACGAGCAGTACTTC. It translates to CASSPGADRGLYEQYF. The chain combines TRBV9 with TRBJ2-7, with 9 bases fitting TRBD1. Trimming removed 4 bases from V and 4 bases from J; junction bases left unmatched: 12. Germline CDR1 reads SGDLS; CDR2 reads YYNGEE. This CDR3 is built from 16 residues.

A single count supports this clone. The chain uses TRBV28 and TRBJ1-6; tentative D call: TRBD1 (5 bases). Trimming removed 5 bases at V and 9 bases at J, with 17 bases between. Germline values: CDR1 MDHEN, CDR2 SYDVKM. The CDR3 sequence is 15 residues long. The CDR3 DNA is TGTGCCAGCAGTCGGACGACAGAGGGAGGTTCACCCCTCCACTTT. Translated, it gives CASSRTTEGGSPLHF.

This clone was seen just once. The CDR3: CAWGQGVPEAFF. DNA for the CDR3: TGTGCCTGGGGACAGGGGGTCCCTGAAGCTTTCTTT. The chain has TRBV30 and TRBJ1-1, with 10 bases lining up with TRBD1. This CDR3 is 12 amino acids long. CDR1 is GTSNPN and CDR2 is SVGIG in the germline V gene (reference sequence). V dropped 5 bases and J dropped 6; count of bases not matched to a gene: 3.

The chain joins TRBV1 to TRBJ2-3; the listed D gene, TRBD1, was not tested against the DNA. TRBV1 is tagged as a pseudogene. There are 15 residues in the CDR3. The CDR3 DNA reads TGCACCAGCAGCCATTTACAGGGGGAAGCAGATACGCAGTATTTT. It yields the protein CTSSHLQGEADTQYF.

This clone was seen only a few times. J is TRBJ2-1 and V is TRBV18; D perhaps matches TRBD2 (6 bases). Trimming shortened V by 3 bases and J by 13 bases, and 16 bases separated the two germline ends. The CDR3 contains 13 residues. Germline V lookup: CDR1 KGHSH, CDR2 LQKENI. CDR3 sequence (DNA): TGTGCCAGCTCACCCGGGAGCGCCCCCGGACAGTTCTTC. It yields the protein CASSPGSAPGQFF.

In its sample, this clone was seen a few times. The chain couples TRBV5-1 to TRBJ2-1, with D unclear. V lost 2 bases, J lost 8 bases, and 14 bases lay in between. Per germline, CDR1 SGHRS and CDR2 YFSETQ. The CDR3 runs 14 residues. CDR3 DNA: TGCGCCAGCAGCTTAGGTCACGGTTTAGATGAGCAGTTCTTC. Translated, it gives CASSLGHGLDEQFF.

This clone was observed a few times. The chain recombines TRBV19 with TRBJ1-5, with D possibly TRBD1 on 5 matching bases. The germline V gene encodes CDR1 LNHDA and CDR2 SQIVND (reference sequence). The V end lost 4 bases, the J end lost 6 bases, and 16 bases lay between the germline ends. This CDR3 has 15 residues. The CDR3 region is CASSTGGNVIQPQHF. The CDR3 DNA follows: TGTGCCAGTAGTACCGGGGGGAATGTCATTCAGCCCCAGCATTTT. The whole variable domain, filled in from reference TRBV19 and TRBJ1-5, reads DGGITQSPKYLFRKEGQNVTLSCEQNLNHDAMYWYRQDPGQGLRLIYYSQIVNDFQKGDIAEGYSVSREKKESFPLTVTSAQKNPTAFYLCASSTGGNVIQPQHFGDGTRLSIL.

This clone was counted between two and nine times. The gene calls are TRBV11-3 and TRBJ2-1; D is ambiguous. The CDR3 is made up of 12 amino acids. Germline values: CDR1 SGHNT, CDR2 YENEEA. V lost 3 bases and J lost 8, with 8 bases in between. The CDR3 region is CASSFPIDEQFF. Here the CDR3 DNA reads TGTGCCAGCAGCTTCCCGATCGATGAGCAGTTCTTC.

The sample holds a few counts of this clone. V gene TRBV4-2 combines with J gene TRBJ1-4; D unresolved. CDR1 is LGHNA and CDR2 is YNFKEQ in the germline V gene. The CDR3 consists of 17 residues. Trimming removed 0 bases from V and 0 bases from J, with 11 bases in between. CDR3 bases: TGTGCCAGCAGCCAAGAAAAGGGAGGAACAACTAATGAAAAACTGTTTTTT. It specifies CASSQEKGGTTNEKLFF.

This rearrangement joins TRBV28 to TRBJ1-4, with D hard to call. Germline V lookup: CDR1 MDHEN, CDR2 SYDVKM. The V and J ends lost 6 bases and 3 bases respectively, with 5 bases between them. This CDR3 has 12 amino acids. The CDR3 here is CASRVSNEKLFF. CDR3 coding DNA: TGTGCCAGCAGGGTCTCTAATGAAAAACTGTTTTTT.

This chain joins TRBV7-6 and TRBJ2-7, with a possible D match to TRBD1 (6 bases). This CDR3 is 17 amino acids long. V was shortened by 5 bases and J by 0 bases, with 20 bases between the two germline ends. Germline V gene lookup returns CDR1 SGHVS and CDR2 FNYEAQ. The CDR3 loop is CASSLPADRFFSYEQYF. CDR3 nucleotide sequence: TGTGCCAGCAGCCTACCCGCTGACAGGTTTTTCTCCTACGAGCAGTACTTC.

This chain links TRBV27 with TRBJ1-2; 8 positions agree with TRBD1. Germline CDR1 reads MNHEY; CDR2 reads SMNVEV (reference sequence). The V and J ends lost 4 bases and 7 bases, in that order; junction bases with no gene match: 8. CDR3 size: 14 residues. CDR3 protein: CASSSGQGVFGYTF. The CDR3 bases are TGTGCCAGCAGTTCCGGACAGGGAGTGTTTGGCTACACCTTC.

The chain links TRBV5-1 to TRBJ2-2; D call uncertain. The germline V gene has CDR1 SGHRS and CDR2 YFSETQ. CDR3 size: 13 residues. Trimming left V 4 bases short and J 5 bases short, with 9 bases between. The CDR3 region is CASSTIGTGELFF. The CDR3 nucleotides are TGCGCCAGCAGCACCATAGGTACCGGGGAGCTGTTTTTT.